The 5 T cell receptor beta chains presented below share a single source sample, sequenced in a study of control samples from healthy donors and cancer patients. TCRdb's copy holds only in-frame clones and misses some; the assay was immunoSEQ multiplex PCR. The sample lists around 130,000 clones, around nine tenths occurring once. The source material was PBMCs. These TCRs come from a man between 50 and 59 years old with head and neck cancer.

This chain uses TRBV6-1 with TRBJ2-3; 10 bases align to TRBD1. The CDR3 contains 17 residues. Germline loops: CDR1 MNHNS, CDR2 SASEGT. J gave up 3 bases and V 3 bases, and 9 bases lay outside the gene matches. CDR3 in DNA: TGTGCCAGCAGTGATTCGACAGGGGGCTTTAGGACAGATACGCAGTATTTT. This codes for CASSDSTGGFRTDTQYF.

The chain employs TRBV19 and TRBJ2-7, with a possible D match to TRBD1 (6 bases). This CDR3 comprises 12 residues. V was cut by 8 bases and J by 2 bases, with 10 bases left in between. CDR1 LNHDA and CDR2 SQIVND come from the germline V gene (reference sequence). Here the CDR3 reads CASGSGAYEQYF. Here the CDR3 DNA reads TGTGCCAGTGGGTCAGGGGCCTACGAGCAGTACTTC.

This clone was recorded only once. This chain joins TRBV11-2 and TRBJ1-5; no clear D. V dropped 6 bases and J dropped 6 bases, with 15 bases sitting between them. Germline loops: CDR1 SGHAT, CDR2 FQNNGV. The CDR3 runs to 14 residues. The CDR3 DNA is TGTGCCAGCAGTCCTGCCGCTTCTTCTCAGCCCCAGCATTTT. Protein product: CASSPAASSQPQHF.

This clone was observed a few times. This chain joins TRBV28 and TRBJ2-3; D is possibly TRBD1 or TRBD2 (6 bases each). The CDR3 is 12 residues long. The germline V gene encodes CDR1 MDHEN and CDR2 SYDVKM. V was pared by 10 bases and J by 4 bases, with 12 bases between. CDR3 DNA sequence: TGTGCCACCATGAGGGGGGCAGATACGCAGTATTTT. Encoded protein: CATMRGADTQYF.

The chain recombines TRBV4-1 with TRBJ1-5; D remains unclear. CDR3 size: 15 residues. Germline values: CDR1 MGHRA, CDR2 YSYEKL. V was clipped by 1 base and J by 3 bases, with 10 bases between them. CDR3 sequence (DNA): TGCGCCAGCAGCCAAGTTCAAACAGTCAATCAGCCCCAGCATTTT. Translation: CASSQVQTVNQPQHF.